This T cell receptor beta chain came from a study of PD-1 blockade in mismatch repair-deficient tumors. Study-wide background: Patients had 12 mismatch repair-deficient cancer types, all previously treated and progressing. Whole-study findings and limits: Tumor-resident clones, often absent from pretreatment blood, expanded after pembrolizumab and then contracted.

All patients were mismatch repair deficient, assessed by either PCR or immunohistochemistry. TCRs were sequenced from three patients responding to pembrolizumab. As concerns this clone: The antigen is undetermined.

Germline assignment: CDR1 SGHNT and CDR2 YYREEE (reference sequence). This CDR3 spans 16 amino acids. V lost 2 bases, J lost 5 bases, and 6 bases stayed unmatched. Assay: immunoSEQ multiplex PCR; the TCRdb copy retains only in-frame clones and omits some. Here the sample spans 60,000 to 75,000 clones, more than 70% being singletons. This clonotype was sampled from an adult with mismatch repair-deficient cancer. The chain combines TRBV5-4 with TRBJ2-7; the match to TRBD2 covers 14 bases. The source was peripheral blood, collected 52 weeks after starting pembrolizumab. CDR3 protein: CASSLGLAGGNHEQYF. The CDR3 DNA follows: TGTGCCAGCAGCTTAGGACTAGCGGGAGGAAACCACGAGCAGTACTTC.